The clone carrying this T cell receptor (beta chain) has just a few counts. Its antigen is undetermined. This sample stems from a study of T-cell reconstitution after alpha-beta-depleted transplantation in children. Preparing the TCRbeta library involved the use of unique molecular identifiers. TCRdb reprocessed the PCR reads with MiXCR, giving one entry per CDR3 protein. The sample holds about 1,000,000 distinct CDR3 sequences, about 29% seen once. The CDR3 spans 13 residues. The V and J ends lost 5 bases and 5 bases respectively, with 12 bases between them. CDR1 is LGHDT, CDR2 YNNKEL, per germline (reference sequence). Study-wide results and limits: T-cell counts and diversity at one year following transplant were attributed mainly to newly produced T cells.

Material: PBMCs, mostly from graft donor cells, obtained 360 days after TCRalphabeta/CD19-depleted stem cell transplant. The V and J genes are TRBV3-1 and TRBJ2-5, with TRBD2 as a possible D gene (6 bases). This receptor was identified in a boy in the first two years of life who had a stem cell transplant for SCID, so the T cells may come from the graft donor. CDR3 region: CASSGGGLETQYF. The CDR3, as DNA: TGTGCCAGCAGCGGGGGAGGATTGGAGACCCAGTACTTC.